This TCR beta chain was captured in a study of blood T cell repertoires in COVID-19. At the level of the study: T cells, B-cell-depleted T cells, or PBMCs supplied cDNA or gDNA.

The J segment lost 1 base and the V segment lost 5 bases, leaving 11 bases of the junction unmatched. Germline CDR1 is SQVTM and CDR2 is ANQGSEA. The CDR3 covers 15 residues. The assay was immunoSEQ multiplex PCR, and TCRdb's table has in-frame clones only and misses some. The sample holds tens of thousands of clones, about 90% seen once. The sample was peripheral blood. This receptor was identified in a man aged 55 to 70 with acute or convalescent COVID-19. This chain joins TRBV29-1 and TRBJ2-7, with 7 bases identical to TRBD1. CDR3 sequence: CSVFSRDSESYEQYF. The CDR3 bases are TGCAGCGTTTTTTCCCGGGACAGTGAATCCTACGAGCAGTACTTC.